A single sample gave rise to the 31 T cell receptor beta chains below, sequenced in a study of regulatory T cells in long-lasting Graves disease. Both iRepertoire HTBI primers and Arm-PCR of CDR3 regions were used to build the TCR beta libraries. TCRdb ran MiXCR on the multiplex PCR reads and lists one entry per CDR3 protein. The table lists about 540,000 distinct CDR3 sequences, roughly 12% of them singletons. Time point of the sample: newly diagnosed GD, antithyroid drugs for less than 3 months. Researchers made the TCR library from RNA that was extracted from PBMCs. This sample also belongs to another study, concerning T cells in Graves' hyperthyroidism and ophthalmopathy.

The source material was peripheral blood mononuclear cells (PBMCs), sampled at new diagnosis, from a patient treated with antithyroid drugs. Source of these receptors: a man aged 25 to 45 with Graves disease.

This clonotype was seen many times. J is TRBJ2-7 and V is TRBV20-1; D is possibly TRBD2 (7 bases). Deletions cut 4 bases from V and 7 bases from J, with 14 bases between. From germline, CDR1 is DFQATT and CDR2 SNEGSKA (reference sequence). The CDR3 runs to 12 residues. This CDR3 is CSAKGGAREQYF. CDR3 coding DNA: TGCAGTGCTAAAGGGGGGGCGCGAGAGCAGTACTTC.

Details on this clonotype: The junction departs from the called germline gene at one end, perhaps through a read error. The V and J genes are TRBV4-2 and TRBJ2-1, with 14 bases aligning to TRBD2. The CDR3 consists of 16 residues. CDR1 LGHNA and CDR2 YNFKEQ come from the germline V gene. The CDR3 protein is CVSSHPTSGRGNEQFF. The CDR3 nucleotides are TGTGTCAGCAGCCACCCGACTAGCGGGAGGGGTAATGAGCAGTTCTTC.

The J gene is TRBJ2-7, the V gene TRBV5-1; D is uncertain. Germline CDR1 reads SGHRS; CDR2 reads YFSETQ. The germline V and J ends were trimmed by 3 bases and 9 bases, with 19 bases remaining between them. The CDR3 is 14 residues long. This CDR3 is CASSSGPPGTWQYF. Here the CDR3 DNA reads TGCGCCAGCAGCTCGGGTCCTCCAGGAACTTGGCAGTACTTC.

In its sample, this clonotype was seen many times. The CDR3 sequence: CSVGQAAGAYNEQFF. In DNA, the CDR3 is TGCAGCGTTGGGCAAGCAGCGGGAGCCTACAATGAGCAGTTCTTC. V is TRBV29-1 and J is TRBJ2-1; 8 bases align to TRBD2. Trimming removed 4 bases from V and 2 bases from J; junction bases left unmatched: 7. Per germline, CDR1 SQVTM and CDR2 ANQGSEA. The CDR3 sequence is 15 residues long.

This clonotype was seen repeatedly, ten times or more. The chain is built from TRBV12-3 or TRBV12-4 and TRBJ2-7; no clear D. CDR3 length equals 13 residues. Trimming removed 2 bases from V and 1 base from J, with 6 bases in between. DNA of the CDR3: TGTGCCAGCAGTTTACCCCCTTCCTACGAGCAGTACTTC. Translating gives CASSLPPSYEQYF.

To note about this clonotype: Given a much more abundant clone one base away, this may be a read error. The rearrangement uses TRBV12-3 or TRBV12-4 and TRBJ2-1; D is perhaps TRBD1 or TRBD2 (5 bases each). The better agreement between TRBJ2-5 and the DNA end casts doubt on the J call. This CDR3 is 16 amino acids long. CDR3 nucleotide sequence: TGTGCCAGCAGTGAGGCCCAGTGGGGCGGGCAAGAGACCCAGTACTTC. Its protein is CASSEAQWGGQETQYF.

This clonotype showed up just a few times. This chain links TRBV7-9 with TRBJ2-7; no reliable D call. Trimming took 4 bases from V and 3 from J, leaving 13 bases between them. The CDR3 extends over 14 amino acids. Germline V CDR1 and CDR2: SEHNR, FQNEAQ (reference sequence). DNA for the CDR3: TGTGCCAGCAGCTGGAACGGCGCAAACTACGAGCAGTACTTC. This encodes CASSWNGANYEQYF.

This clonotype appeared a few times. The chain joins TRBV6-1 to TRBJ2-1; D is unresolved. Per the germline V gene, CDR1 is MNHNS and CDR2 is SASEGT. Trimming removed 6 bases at V and 2 bases at J, with 14 bases between. CDR3 length: 15 residues. For the CDR3, the DNA is TGTGCCAGCAGCCGAATGGGAAGCGCCTACAATGAGCAGTTCTTC. Encoded protein: CASSRMGSAYNEQFF.

This clonotype was recorded many times. V is TRBV10-3 and J is TRBJ2-1, with 12 bases aligning to TRBD2. Germline V CDR1 and CDR2: ENHRY, SYGVKD. The J segment lost 1 base and the V segment lost 6 bases, leaving 10 bases of the junction unmatched. The CDR3 sequence is 18 residues long. The CDR3 region has the DNA TGTGCCATCAGCTTAATATCGACTAGCGGGAGTTCCTACAATGAGCAGTTCTTC. Amino acid sequence: CAISLISTSGSSYNEQFF.

This clonotype occurred a few times. The chain couples TRBV7-9 to TRBJ2-7; TRBD1 might be the D (8 bases). Germline V gene lookup returns CDR1 SEHNR and CDR2 FQNEAQ (reference sequence). The CDR3 loop spans 15 amino acids. V lost 5 bases, J lost 13 bases, and 27 bases lay in between. Written as DNA, the CDR3 is TGTGCCAGCAGCGCTTACGGGACAGGCATAAGAGCGGGATACTTC. Translated: CASSAYGTGIRAGYF.

The chain carries TRBV5-4 and TRBJ1-4; 7 bases fit TRBD1. Per the germline V gene, CDR1 is SGHNT and CDR2 is YYREEE (reference sequence). The V segment lost 2 bases and the J segment 8 bases; nucleotides outside the gene matches: 9. The CDR3 consists of 15 residues. CDR3 sequence: CASSFLGGGEEKLFF. As DNA, the CDR3 is TGTGCCAGCAGCTTCTTAGGGGGCGGGGAGGAAAAACTGTTTTTT. Full variable domain (remainder filled in from reference TRBV5-4 and TRBJ1-4): ETGVTQSPTHLIKTRGQQVTLRCSSQSGHNTVSWYQQALGQGPQFIFQYYREEENGRGNFPPRFSGLQFPNYSSELNVNALELDDSALYLCASSFLGGGEEKLFFGSGTQLSVL.

In its sample, this clonotype was seen many times. The V and J genes are TRBV11-1 and TRBJ1-6; D not certain. The CDR3 runs 14 residues. Germline CDR1 and CDR2: SGHAT and FQDESV (reference sequence). Trimming stripped 3 bases from V and 10 bases from J, with 13 bases between. The DNA of the CDR3 is TGTGCCAGCAGCTTCCGGACGACGGGCTCACCCCTCCACTTT. Amino acids: CASSFRTTGSPLHF.

The V and J genes are TRBV12-3 or TRBV12-4 and TRBJ1-2; D is perhaps TRBD1 (5 bases). Trimming stripped 4 bases from V and 3 bases from J, with 15 bases between. This CDR3 has 15 residues. CDR3 coding DNA: TGTGCCAGCAGTTCTAATATGGGGACCCACTATGGCTACACCTTC. Amino acids: CASSSNMGTHYGYTF.

V is TRBV30 and J is TRBJ2-1, with no clear D. The CDR3 covers 14 residues. Germline V CDR1 and CDR2: GTSNPN, SVGIG (reference sequence). V dropped 2 bases and J dropped 8 bases, with 16 bases sitting between them. CDR3 protein: CAWSTGSWVDEQFF. In nucleotides, the CDR3 is TGTGCCTGGAGTACTGGGTCTTGGGTGGATGAGCAGTTCTTC.

This clonotype was picked up a small number of times. The V gene is TRBV11-3, the J gene TRBJ2-2; a possible D gene is TRBD1 (6 bases). The V end lost 5 bases, the J end lost 6 bases, and 13 bases lay between the germline ends. CDR1 is SGHNT and CDR2 is YENEEA in the germline V gene. The CDR3 runs 14 residues. The CDR3 region has the DNA TGTGCCAGCAGCCAAACTTACAGGGCCGGGGAGCTGTTTTTT. This codes for CASSQTYRAGELFF.

CDR3 sequence: CASSLLAGVVDEQFF. CDR3 DNA: TGTGCCAGCAGCTTACTAGCGGGAGTCGTCGATGAGCAGTTCTTC. The chain employs TRBV6-2 or TRBV6-3 and TRBJ2-1; 11 positions agree with TRBD2. The CDR3 has 15 amino acids. Germline CDR1 MNHEY, CDR2 SVGEGT. Trimming at V came to 6 bases and at J to 8 bases, leaving 9 bases not matched to a gene.

V is TRBV5-1 and J is TRBJ2-7, with D perhaps matching TRBD1 (5 bases). The CDR3 has 15 amino acids. Trimming took off 0 bases at V and 3 bases at J, with 13 bases between the two ends. CDR1 SGHRS and CDR2 YFSETQ come from the germline V gene. In DNA form, the CDR3 reads TGCGCCAGCAGCTTGGAAGGGGCGGCTTACTACGAGCAGTACTTC. Protein product: CASSLEGAAYYEQYF.

This clonotype was seen repeatedly, ten times or more. CDR3 in DNA: TGTGCCAGCAGCGGGGGGGTCCGTTACAATGAGCAGTTCTTC. Its protein product is CASSGGVRYNEQFF. The chain joins TRBV7-2 to TRBJ2-1; TRBD2 aligns across 7 bases. CDR1 and CDR2 from the germline V gene are SGHTA and FQGNSA. V shed 5 bases, J shed 4 bases, and the junction held 5 bases outside the gene matches. The CDR3 has 14 amino acids.

Many counts were recorded for this clonotype. The V call is TRBV13, the J call TRBJ2-2, with a tentative D call TRBD2 (6 bases). This CDR3 has 12 amino acids. V shed 3 bases and J shed 16 bases, with 15 bases lying between them. Germline V gives CDR1 PRHDT, CDR2 FYEKMQ (reference sequence). The DNA for the CDR3 is TGTGCCAGCAGCTTGGGGGGACCACCAACGTTTTTT. Its translation: CASSLGGPPTFF.

This clonotype was picked up many times. V usage is TRBV6-5 and J usage is TRBJ1-1, with D unresolved. Trimming took off 0 bases at V and 3 bases at J, with 8 bases between the two ends. The CDR3 contains 14 residues. Germline V CDR1 and CDR2: MNHEY, SVGAGI. The CDR3 DNA reads as TGTGCCAGCAGTTACTCGATTGGGGACACTGAAGCTTTCTTT. Translated, it gives CASSYSIGDTEAFF.

There are many counts of this clonotype. The J gene is TRBJ2-1, the V gene TRBV2; D possibly corresponds to TRBD2 (6 bases). The length of the CDR3 is 11 residues. With 10 bases removed from V and 6 bases from J, the gap between germline ends came to 10 bases. Per the germline V gene, CDR1 is SNHLY and CDR2 is FYNNEI. Here the CDR3 DNA reads TGTGCCATCCGGGACTTCAATGAGCAGTTCTTC. Amino acid sequence: CAIRDFNEQFF.

The chain is built from TRBV4-1 and TRBJ1-5; a weak D match, TRBD1 (5 bases). V lost 0 bases to trimming and J lost 4 bases, with 13 bases between them. This CDR3 is built from 16 residues. Germline lookup yields CDR1 MGHRA and CDR2 YSYEKL. The CDR3 region has the DNA TGCGCCAGCAGCCAAGAAGGGCAGGGTTGGAATCAGCCCCAGCATTTT. It yields the protein CASSQEGQGWNQPQHF.

This clonotype was seen many times. V and J are TRBV5-1 and TRBJ2-3, with TRBD2 matching 7 bases. This CDR3 contains 15 residues. Germline V lookup: CDR1 SGHRS, CDR2 YFSETQ. The ends lost 3 bases at V and 1 base at J; junction bases unmatched: 5. CDR3 amino acids: CASSSLGGGTDTQYF. In DNA, the CDR3 is TGCGCCAGCAGCTCCCTGGGGGGGGGCACAGATACGCAGTATTTT.

V is TRBV27 and J is TRBJ1-1; weak D call: TRBD1 (5 bases). This CDR3 is 14 amino acids long. With 11 bases removed from V and 0 bases from J, the gap between germline ends came to 16 bases. CDR1 and CDR2 from the germline V gene are MNHEY and SMNVEV (reference sequence). CDR3 sequence (DNA): TGTGCCTACAGACGCGGACACTTGAACACTGAAGCTTTCTTT. It specifies CAYRRGHLNTEAFF.

Comment on this clonotype: Possible read error: a much larger clone is one base away. CDR3 loop: CTSSLSWLTSYEQYF. For the CDR3, the DNA is TGTACCAGCAGTTTATCGTGGCTGACCTCCTACGAGCAGTACTTC. V is TRBV27 and J is TRBJ2-7; D remains unclear. The CDR3 loop spans 15 amino acids. Germline V gene data show CDR1 as MNHEY and CDR2 as SMNVEV (reference sequence).

This clonotype was observed at least ten times. The chain has TRBV9 and TRBJ1-1; D might be TRBD1 (6 bases). CDR3 length: 14 residues. Germline CDR1 SGDLS, CDR2 YYNGEE. The V end was cut by 3 bases, the J end by 5 bases, with 14 bases between. In DNA form, the CDR3 reads TGTGCCAGCAGCGCCTCCCAGGGGTTAACTGAAGCTTTCTTT. Encoded protein: CASSASQGLTEAFF. Together with reference TRBV9 and TRBJ1-1, the CDR3 gives the full variable domain: DSGVTQTPKHLITATGQRVTLRCSPRSGDLSVYWYQQSLDQGLQFLIQYYNGEERAKGNILERFSAQQFPDLHSELNLSSLELGDSALYFCASSASQGLTEAFFGQGTRLTVV.

This clonotype is a singleton in its sample. Sequence at one end of the junction differs from germline and may be a read error. V gene TRBV7-2 combines with J gene TRBJ2-2; D is unresolved. Germline CDR1 SGHTA, CDR2 FQGNSA. The CDR3 covers 15 residues. As DNA, the CDR3 is TGTGCCAGCAGCTTAGTTGCGGCGAACACCGAGGAGCTGTTTTTT. Translating it yields CASSLVAANTEELFF.

This clonotype has a count of ten or more. V is TRBV7-8 and J is TRBJ2-1; 7 positions match TRBD2. This CDR3 comprises 16 residues. CDR1 is SGHVS, CDR2 FQNEAQ, per germline. The J segment lost 7 bases and the V segment lost 2 bases, leaving 11 bases of the junction unmatched. The CDR3 spells CASSLSVAGGKNEQFF. In nucleotides, the CDR3 is TGTGCCAGCAGCTTAAGTGTAGCGGGTGGGAAGAATGAGCAGTTCTTC. The full variable domain, with the rest looked up from reference TRBV7-8 and TRBJ2-1, is GAGVSQSPRYKVAKRGQDVALRCDPISGHVSLFWYQQALGQGPEFLTYFQNEAQLDKSGLPSDRFFAERPEGSVSTLKIQRTQQEDSAVYLCASSLSVAGGKNEQFFGPGTRLTVL.

This clonotype was detected only a few times. The chain carries TRBV5-6 and TRBJ2-2; TRBD2 matches 8 bases. The V and J ends lost 1 base and 1 base, in that order; junction bases with no gene match: 9. There are 18 residues in the CDR3. Germline values: CDR1 SGHDT, CDR2 YYEEEE. In DNA form, the CDR3 reads TGTGCCAGCAGCTTGCAAGGGACTAGAAGAAGGAACACCGGGGAGCTGTTTTTT. It yields the protein CASSLQGTRRRNTGELFF. Filled out from reference TRBV5-6 and TRBJ2-2, the complete variable domain reads DAGVTQSPTHLIKTRGQQVTLRCSPKSGHDTVSWYQQALGQGPQFIFQYYEEEERQRGNFPDRFSGHQFPNYSSELNVNALLLGDSALYLCASSLQGTRRRNTGELFFGEGSRLTVL.

This clonotype has a handful of counts. The chain joins TRBV30 to TRBJ2-5; weak D call: TRBD1 (6 bases). The CDR3 runs to 13 residues. CDR1 is GTSNPN, CDR2 SVGIG, per germline (reference sequence). V gave up 2 bases and J gave up 5 bases, with 12 bases separating them. The DNA for the CDR3 is TGTGCCTGGAGTACAGGGTTGAGGGAGACCCAGTACTTC. Protein product: CAWSTGLRETQYF. Filled out from reference TRBV30 and TRBJ2-5, the complete variable domain reads SQTIHQWPATLVQPVGSPLSLECTVEGTSNPNLYWYRQAAGRGLQLLFYSVGIGQISSEVPQNLSASRPQDRQFILSSKKLLLSDSGFYLCAWSTGLRETQYFGPGTRLLVL.

This clonotype has ten or more counts. The V and J genes are TRBV18 and TRBJ2-1, with 12 bases that match TRBD2. This CDR3 comprises 15 residues. J was trimmed by 7 bases and V by 3 bases; bases with no gene match: 4. Per germline, CDR1 KGHSH and CDR2 LQKENI. The CDR3 nucleotides read TGTGCCAGCTCACCGACTAGCGGGAGTGGGAATGAGCAGTTCTTC. It is translated as CASSPTSGSGNEQFF.